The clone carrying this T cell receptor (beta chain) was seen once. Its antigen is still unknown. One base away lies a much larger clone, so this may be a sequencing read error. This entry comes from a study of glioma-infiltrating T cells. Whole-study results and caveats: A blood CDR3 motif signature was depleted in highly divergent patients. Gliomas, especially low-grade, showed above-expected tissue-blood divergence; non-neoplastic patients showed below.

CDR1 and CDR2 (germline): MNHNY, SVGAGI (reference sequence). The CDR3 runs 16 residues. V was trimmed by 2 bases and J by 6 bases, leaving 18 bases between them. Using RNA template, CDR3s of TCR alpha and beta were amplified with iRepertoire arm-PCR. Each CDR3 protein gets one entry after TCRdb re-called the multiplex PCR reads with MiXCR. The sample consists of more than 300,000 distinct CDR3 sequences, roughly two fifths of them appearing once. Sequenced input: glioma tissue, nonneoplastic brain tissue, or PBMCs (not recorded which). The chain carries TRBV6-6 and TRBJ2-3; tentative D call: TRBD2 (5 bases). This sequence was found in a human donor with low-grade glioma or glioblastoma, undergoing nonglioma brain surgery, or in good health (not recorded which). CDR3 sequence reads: CASSYGGFYFSDTQYF. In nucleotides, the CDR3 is TGTGCCAGCAGTTACGGCGGGTTCTACTTTTCGGATACGCAGTATTTT.